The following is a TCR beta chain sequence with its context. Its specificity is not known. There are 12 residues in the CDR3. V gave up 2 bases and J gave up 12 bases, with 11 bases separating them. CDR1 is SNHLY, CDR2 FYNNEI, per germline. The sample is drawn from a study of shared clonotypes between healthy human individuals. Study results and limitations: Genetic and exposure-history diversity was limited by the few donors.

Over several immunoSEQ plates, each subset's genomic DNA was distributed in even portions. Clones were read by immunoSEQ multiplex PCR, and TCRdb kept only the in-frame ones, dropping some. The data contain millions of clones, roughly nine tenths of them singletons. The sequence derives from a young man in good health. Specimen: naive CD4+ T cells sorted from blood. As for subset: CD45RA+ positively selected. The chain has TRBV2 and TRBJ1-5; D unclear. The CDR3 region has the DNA TGTGCCAGCAGTGAACTCGCCAGAGACCAGCATTTT. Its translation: CASSELARDQHF.